The clone carrying this TCR beta chain was counted many times. This sample was taken from a study of human T cells and chemical hapten exposure. Whole-study context: DPC at 2% was the sensitizing agent, placed on about 2 cm by about 2 cm of upper inner arm skin. Women made up most patients, who had alopecia areata, totalis or universalis. Patches with 0.01% DPC went on the upper back, and the tests were read at 6 days.

Time point: patch test 1, 2 weeks after DPC sensitization. Indicated treatment: therapeutic diphenylcyclopropenone sensitization with weekly scalp DPC. The template was total RNA from unfractionated whole blood. Those who donated were patients with alopecia, 18 to 70 years of age, and suitable for DPC. TCRdb independently ran MiXCR on the RACE reads; one entry per CDR3 protein. The repertoire consists of fewer than 50,000 distinct CDR3 sequences, with over 3.5% occurring once and the leading ten covering 20% to 30%. The CDR3 is made up of 15 amino acids. V gave up 0 bases and J gave up 5 bases, with 11 bases separating them. Germline-derived CDR1 and CDR2 are MNHEY and SVGAGI.

The rearrangement links TRBV6-5 to TRBJ1-5; D gene ambiguous. Sample: whole blood, taken in connection with sensitization to the hapten diphenylcyclopropenone (DPC). The receptor's source is a man in his fifties or sixties with alopecia areata. Some clones in this sample may be carry-over from other donors' samples. CDR3: CASSYSSSLDQPQHF. The CDR3, as DNA: TGTGCCAGCAGTTACTCGAGCAGCCTAGATCAGCCCCAGCATTTT.